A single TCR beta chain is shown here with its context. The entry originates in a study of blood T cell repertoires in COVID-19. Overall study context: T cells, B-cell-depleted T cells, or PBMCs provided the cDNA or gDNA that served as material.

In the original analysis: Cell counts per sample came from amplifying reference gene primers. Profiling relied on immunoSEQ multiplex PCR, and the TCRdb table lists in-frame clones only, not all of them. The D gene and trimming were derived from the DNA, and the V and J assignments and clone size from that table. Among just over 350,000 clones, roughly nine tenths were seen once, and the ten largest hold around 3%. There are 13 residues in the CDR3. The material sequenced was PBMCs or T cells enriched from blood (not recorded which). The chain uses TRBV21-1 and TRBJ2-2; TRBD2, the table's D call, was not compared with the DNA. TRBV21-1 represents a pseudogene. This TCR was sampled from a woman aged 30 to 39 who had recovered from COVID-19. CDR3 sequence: CASSNRRFGELFF. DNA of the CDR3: TGTGCCAGCAGCAATCGGCGGTTCGGGGAGCTGTTTTTT.